What follows is one T cell receptor (beta chain) and its context. As yet, its antigen is unknown. This CDR3 comprises 14 residues. Germline-derived CDR1 and CDR2 are MNHNY and SVGAGI (reference sequence). With 0 bases removed from V and 2 bases from J, the gap between germline ends came to 7 bases. For sorted subsets, approximately 180 ng DNA per replicate equaled around 30,000 T cell genomes. Here immunoSEQ multiplex PCR was the method, and the copy in TCRdb shows in-frame clones only, minus some. This sample has over 800,000 clones; over 90% occur once, and the top ten carry about 24%. The sample originates from a study of shared clonotypes between healthy human individuals. General study points: Among the subsets, naive ones generally showed larger estimated richness than memory ones.

CD8 cells regarded as naive lacked CD45RO, were positively chosen for CCR7, and omitted terminally differentiated effector memory CD45RA+ cells. Participating donors were healthy, HIV-negative adults free of recent acute infections or vaccinations. V and J are TRBV6-6 and TRBJ2-5; tentatively, D is TRBD2 (5 bases). The sequenced sample was naive CD8+ T cells sorted from blood. The receptor comes from a man younger than 45 in good health. The CDR3 DNA follows: TGTGCCAGCAGTTACTCCCGGGAACAAGAGACCCAGTACTTC. Translation: CASSYSREQETQYF.